A selection of T cell receptor beta chains follows, all from one sample in a study of metastatic and nonmetastatic thyroid tumors. MiXCR reprocessed the PCR reads for TCRdb. Of approximately 15,000 clones in the sample, about 13% were seen once. Sample: blood. The source is a female donor with papillary thyroid cancer or a benign thyroid nodule (not recorded which). Some clones in this sample may be carry-over from other donors' samples. Both conserved end residues are part of each CDR3. D genes are given only for firm matches. Rows may omit the clone size; those that give it use once, few, many or a size class.

abundance	d_gene	v_gene	j_gene	CDR3aa	CDR3nt
few	.	TRBV10-2	TRBJ2-4	CAPALGGRNIQYF	TGCGCTCCCGCCTTGGGGGGTCGGAACATTCAGTACTTC
medium-sized	TRBD1	TRBV6-1	TRBJ1-5	CASSRDRGNQPQHF	TGTGCCAGCAGTAGGGACAGGGGTAATCAGCCCCAGCATTTT
many	.	TRBV20-1	TRBJ1-2	CSARVSGGLQGYTF	TGCAGTGCTAGAGTCTCGGGGGGTCTGCAGGGCTACACCTTC
.	.	TRBV19	TRBJ2-7	CASSIGYEQYF	TGTGCCAGTAGTATAGGCTACGAGCAGTACTTC
few	TRBD2	TRBV7-2	TRBJ2-7	CASSSGGPYEQYF	TGTGCCAGCAGCTCGGGGGGTCCCTACGAGCAGTACTTC
many	.	TRBV20-1	TRBJ2-3	CSATTPGDMSLQYF	TGCAGTGCTACCACTCCCGGGGACATGAGCTTGCAGTATTTT
many	.	TRBV12-3/TRBV12-4	TRBJ1-1	CASSLQGDTEAFF	TGTGCCAGCAGTTTACAGGGTGACACTGAAGCTTTCTTT
.	.	TRBV7-2	TRBJ2-1	CASSYGGTYNEQFF	TGTGCCAGCAGTTACGGGGGAACCTACAATGAGCAGTTCTTC
many	TRBD1	TRBV5-1	TRBJ1-3	CASSELTGEYGNTIYF	TGCGCCAGCAGCGAATTGACAGGGGAGTATGGAAACACCATATATTTT
many	TRBD1	TRBV9	TRBJ1-2	CASSGSDRGQGYTF	TGTGCCAGCAGCGGATCCGACAGGGGGCAGGGCTACACCTTC
many	TRBD2	TRBV18	TRBJ2-2	CASSQPGLADTGELFF	TGTGCCAGCTCACAACCGGGACTAGCAGACACCGGGGAGCTGTTTTTT
many	TRBD1	TRBV5-1	TRBJ2-5	CASSLSPETGTKTQYF	TGCGCCAGCAGCTTGTCACCCGAGACAGGGACCAAGACCCAGTACTTC
many	.	TRBV6-2/TRBV6-3	TRBJ2-6	CASSYSHGGSSGANVLTF	TGTGCCAGCAGTTACTCTCACGGTGGCAGCTCTGGGGCCAACGTCCTGACTTTC
few	.	TRBV12-3/TRBV12-4	TRBJ1-2	CASSERADYGYTF	TGTGCCAGCAGTGAAAGGGCAGACTATGGCTACACCTTC
many	.	TRBV24-1	TRBJ2-2	CATSDAGVDTGELFF	TGTGCCACCAGTGATGCAGGGGTGGACACCGGGGAGCTGTTTTTT
medium-sized	.	TRBV28	TRBJ1-2	CASQSAGGGYGYTF	TGTGCCAGCCAATCCGCGGGGGGCGGCTATGGCTACACCTTC
.	TRBD1	TRBV20-1	TRBJ1-5	CSARDPGQERQPQHF	TGCAGTGCTAGAGACCCCGGACAGGAGAGGCAGCCCCAGCATTTT
many	TRBD1	TRBV27	TRBJ2-4	CASTAAGGSIQYF	TGTGCCAGCACCGCTGCAGGGGGCAGCATTCAGTACTTC
many	.	TRBV7-8	TRBJ2-1	CASSLGPIYNEQFF	TGTGCCAGCAGCTTGGGACCAATTTACAATGAGCAGTTCTTC
medium-sized	TRBD1	TRBV19	TRBJ1-1	CASAGRGLTEAFF	TGTGCCAGTGCTGGCAGGGGGCTGACTGAAGCTTTCTTT
medium-sized	TRBD1	TRBV25-1	TRBJ2-3	CASSGRGNTQYF	TGTGCCAGCAGCGGCAGGGGGAATACGCAGTATTTT
.	.	TRBV5-6	TRBJ2-3	CASRMLGRSTDTQYF	TGTGCCAGCAGGATGTTGGGTCGGAGCACAGATACGCAGTATTTT
many	TRBD1	TRBV5-1	TRBJ2-1	CASSEGQGIYNEQFF	TGCGCCAGCAGCGAGGGACAGGGGATCTACAATGAGCAGTTCTTC
many	.	TRBV7-9	TRBJ1-3	CASSERQAVDTIYF	TGTGCCAGCAGCGAAAGACAGGCTGTAGACACCATATATTTT
medium-sized	.	TRBV2	TRBJ2-7	CASDTAYYEQYF	TGTGCCAGCGACACGGCCTACTACGAGCAGTACTTC
many	TRBD1	TRBV28	TRBJ2-5	CASSLGQGVETQYF	TGTGCCAGCAGTTTAGGACAGGGGGTCGAGACCCAGTACTTC
.	.	TRBV7-2	TRBJ1-1	CASSPYCVNTEAFF	TGTGCCAGCAGCCCCTATTGTGTCAACACTGAAGCTTTCTTT
.	.	TRBV11-2	TRBJ2-1	CASSLDDYNEQFF	TGTGCCAGCAGCTTGGACGACTACAATGAGCAGTTCTTC
.	.	TRBV30	TRBJ2-7	CAAIWDGGSYEQYF	TGTGCCGCGATATGGGACGGAGGCTCCTACGAGCAGTACTTC
many	TRBD1	TRBV20-1	TRBJ1-6	CSARDPGQGNYSPLHF	TGCAGTGCTAGAGACCCCGGACAGGGTAATTATTCACCCCTCCACTTT
.	.	TRBV28	TRBJ2-7	CASSLWGLLVYEQYF	TGTGCCAGCAGTTTATGGGGACTGTTGGTCTACGAGCAGTACTTC
.	TRBD1	TRBV18	TRBJ2-7	CASTATGISYEQYF	TGTGCCAGCACTGCGACAGGGATCTCCTACGAGCAGTACTTC
many	.	TRBV20-1	TRBJ1-5	CSARDGGGGQPQHF	TGCAGTGCTAGAGATGGAGGGGGAGGTCAGCCCCAGCATTTT
many	.	TRBV28	TRBJ1-4	CASSSLGGSNEKLFF	TGTGCCAGCTCCTCCTTGGGGGGCTCTAATGAAAAACTGTTTTTT
few	.	TRBV15	TRBJ2-1	CATSPIRPSYNEHFF	TGTGCCACCAGCCCGATTCGCCCATCCTACAATGAGCATTTCTTC
many	.	TRBV7-8	TRBJ1-4	CASSSPDPLVGEKLFF	TGTGCCAGCAGCTCCCCGGACCCCCTGGTTGGTGAAAAACTGTTTTTT
many	.	TRBV5-4	TRBJ1-3	CASSWGETSGNTIYF	TGTGCCAGCAGCTGGGGAGAGACCTCTGGAAACACCATATATTTT
many	TRBD2	TRBV18	TRBJ2-3	CAAGTSGSTDTQYF	TGTGCCGCCGGGACTAGCGGTAGCACAGATACGCAGTATTTT
many	.	TRBV7-3	TRBJ2-7	CASRSTVEAYEQYF	TGTGCCAGCAGGTCAACGGTGGAGGCATACGAGCAGTACTTC
medium-sized	.	TRBV6-2/TRBV6-3	TRBJ1-5	CASSYGGVNQPQHF	TGTGCCAGCAGTTACGGCGGGGTCAATCAGCCCCAGCATTTT
many	.	TRBV20-1	TRBJ1-4	CSAHLPGRSNEKLFF	TGCAGTGCCCACCTACCGGGACGGAGTAATGAAAAACTGTTTTTT
.	.	TRBV28	TRBJ1-2	CASSQLMGEGLYGYTF	TGTGCCAGCAGCCAGCTGATGGGGGAGGGACTCTATGGCTACACCTTC
many	.	TRBV19	TRBJ1-5	CASEGPDYSNQPQHF	TGTGCCAGTGAGGGGCCGGATTATAGCAATCAGCCCCAGCATTTT
medium-sized	TRBD2	TRBV6-1	TRBJ2-7	CASRLAGVNEQYF	TGTGCCAGCAGACTAGCGGGAGTAAACGAGCAGTACTTC
many	.	TRBV7-3	TRBJ2-1	CASSPGVGSFNEQFF	TGTGCCAGCAGCCCAGGGGTTGGTTCTTTCAATGAGCAGTTCTTC
many	.	TRBV5-6	TRBJ1-6	CASSSGLLNSPLHF	TGTGCCAGCAGCTCGGGACTGCTAAATTCACCCCTCCACTTT
medium-sized	TRBD1	TRBV6-1	TRBJ2-7	CASSERSGGSYEQYF	TGTGCCAGCAGTGAAAGGTCAGGGGGCTCCTACGAGCAGTACTTC
many	.	TRBV28	TRBJ2-4	CASSLAGAGYVF	TGTGCCAGCAGTTTGGCCGGGGCAGGGTACGTCTTC